Listed here are 26 T cell receptor beta chains from one sample, sequenced in a study of shared T cell receptors in the human thymus. The repertoire was sequenced with immunoSEQ multiplex PCR; TCRdb's copy has only in-frame clones and lacks some. Among some 700,000 clones, approximately 83% were seen once, and the ten largest hold 0.008% to 0.011%. These data were also filed under a second study, of human thymus T cells.

The material sequenced was thymocytes. These TCRs come from a girl in the first two years of life with a congenital heart defect.

This chain connects TRBV30 to TRBJ1-3, with D uncertain. Trimming left V 0 bases short and J 10 bases short, with 16 bases between. This CDR3 has 14 residues. Germline V gene sequence: CDR1 GTSNPN, CDR2 SVGIG (reference sequence). The CDR3 nucleotides read TGTGCCTGGAGTGTAACTCCCCCCGGGTTTACCATATATTTT. Translating it yields CAWSVTPPGFTIYF.

This clone has only one observation. CDR3 nucleotide sequence: TGCGCCAGCAGCCGGGACAAATATAGTGCTATGGCTTTCTTT. It codes for CASSRDKYSAMAFF. The rearrangement links TRBV10-1 to TRBJ1-1, with D perhaps TRBD1 (6 bases). The germline gives CDR1 WNHNN, CDR2 SYGVQD (reference sequence). With 6 bases removed from V and 11 bases from J, the gap between germline ends came to 22 bases. The CDR3 has 14 residues.

This chain links TRBV13 with TRBJ1-2; tentatively, D is TRBD1 (6 bases). The CDR3 consists of 17 residues. V dropped 2 bases and J dropped 8 bases, with 24 bases sitting between them. The germline V gene has CDR1 PRHDT and CDR2 FYEKMQ (reference sequence). CDR3 DNA sequence: TGTGCCAGCAGCTTAAAGGGGGGGGCAGTAAATTCGTTCGGCTACACCTTC. Amino acid sequence: CASSLKGGAVNSFGYTF. Combining the CDR3 with reference TRBV13 and TRBJ1-2 gives the whole variable domain AAGVIQSPRHLIKEKRETATLKCYPIPRHDTVYWYQQGPGQDPQFLISFYEKMQSDKGSIPDRFSAQQFSDYHSELNMSSLELGDSALYFCASSLKGGAVNSFGYTFGSGTRLTVV.

The chain employs TRBV28 and TRBJ2-5; 9 bases match TRBD2. Looked up from germline, CDR1 is MDHEN and CDR2 is SYDVKM. The V gene end was trimmed by 6 bases and the J gene end by 2 bases; junction bases not matched to a gene: 19. The CDR3 consists of 19 residues. The CDR3 reads CASSSPGPVAGDSQETQYF. CDR3 bases: TGTGCCAGCAGCTCGCCGGGGCCGGTAGCGGGAGATTCACAAGAGACCCAGTACTTC.

This chain links TRBV6-5 with TRBJ1-1; TRBD1 is a possible D gene (6 bases). The CDR3 has 16 amino acids. Trimming stripped 2 bases from V and 3 bases from J, with 16 bases between. Germline V gene lookup returns CDR1 MNHEY and CDR2 SVGAGI. The CDR3 protein is CASSYRRGGGHTEAFF. CDR3 nucleotide sequence: TGTGCCAGCAGTTACCGGAGAGGCGGGGGGCACACTGAAGCTTTCTTT.

This clone was found once. The V and J genes are TRBV29-1 and TRBJ1-1; 7 bases line up with TRBD1. J was trimmed by 8 bases and V by 0 bases; bases with no gene match: 0. The CDR3 sequence is 11 residues long. The germline V gene has CDR1 SQVTM and CDR2 ANQGSEA. CDR3 bases: TGCAGCGTTGAAGAGGGACAGGAAGCTTTCTTT. It is translated as CSVEEGQEAFF.

This chain links TRBV5-1 with TRBJ1-2, with 7 bases fitting TRBD1. The CDR3 consists of 15 residues. Unmatched junction bases numbered 9, after V lost 3 bases and J lost 4 bases. Germline V gives CDR1 SGHRS, CDR2 YFSETQ. The CDR3 loop is CASSSSSGQSYGYTF. The CDR3 nucleotides are TGCGCCAGCAGCTCTTCGTCGGGACAGAGCTATGGCTACACCTTC.

This clone was counted once. The V call is TRBV6-5, the J call TRBJ2-7, with 7 nucleotides matching TRBD1. The junction had 9 bases not matched to a gene; V was cut back by 2 bases and J by 8 bases. The CDR3 is 14 amino acids. Germline V gene lookup returns CDR1 MNHEY and CDR2 SVGAGI. The CDR3 nucleotides read TGTGCCAGCAGTTACCTGGGACAGCCCGGGCAGCAGTACTTC. This encodes CASSYLGQPGQQYF.

The chain is built from TRBV7-2 and TRBJ2-7; 7 nucleotides line up with TRBD1. The junction had 10 bases not matched to a gene; V was cut back by 2 bases and J by 3 bases. CDR1 is SGHTA, CDR2 FQGNSA, per germline. The CDR3 runs to 16 residues. The CDR3 nucleotides are TGTGCCAGCAGCTTAACCCAGACAGGGTATCGCTACGAGCAGTACTTC. Translation gives CASSLTQTGYRYEQYF.

The rearrangement uses TRBV7-9 and TRBJ1-3; no firm D call. Germline-derived CDR1 and CDR2 are SEHNR and FQNEAQ (reference sequence). Trimming removed 5 bases at V and 0 bases at J, with 8 bases between. The CDR3 runs 14 residues. The CDR3 DNA follows: TGTGCCAGCAGCCCCAAAGCCTCTGGAAACACCATATATTTT. Its translation is CASSPKASGNTIYF.

This clone was seen a few times. The V call is TRBV28, the J call TRBJ2-3; maybe TRBD1 (5 bases). Germline CDR1 is MDHEN and CDR2 is SYDVKM. CDR3 size: 17 residues. Trimming took off 2 bases at V and 2 bases at J, with 17 bases between the two ends. The CDR3 sequence: CASSLPSAQGYTDTQYF. The CDR3 nucleotides are TGTGCCAGCAGTTTACCCTCGGCCCAGGGTTACACAGATACGCAGTATTTT.

A few counts support this clone. This chain uses TRBV11-2 with TRBJ2-7, with D possibly being TRBD1 (6 bases). Germline V gene sequence: CDR1 SGHAT, CDR2 FQNNGV. The ends were cut back, 5 bases at V and 3 bases at J, with 17 bases in the middle. This CDR3 has 15 residues. The CDR3 loop is CASSPWTDNYYEQYF. In DNA, the CDR3 is TGTGCCAGCAGCCCCTGGACAGACAATTACTACGAGCAGTACTTC.

In DNA form, the CDR3 reads TGTGCCAGCAGCGATCGGGACAGGGGGGTGATCTATGGCTACACCTTC. Its translation is CASSDRDRGVIYGYTF. The chain uses TRBV9 and TRBJ1-2; 11 bases line up with TRBD1. The CDR3 is 16 amino acids. Germline V gene lookup returns CDR1 SGDLS and CDR2 YYNGEE. J lost 4 bases, V lost 3 bases, and 8 bases had no gene match.

This clone was found once. V and J are TRBV4-3 and TRBJ1-1; D may be TRBD1 (6 bases). The CDR3 spans 17 residues. Between the trimmed V and J ends, which lost 3 bases and 1 base, there was a span of 18 bases. Germline CDR1 reads LGHNA; CDR2 reads YSLEER. CDR3 DNA sequence: TGCGCCAGCAGCCACCCGATAAGGGGGAAGCAGAACACTGAAGCTTTCTTT. This translates into CASSHPIRGKQNTEAFF.

The J gene is TRBJ1-1, the V gene TRBV4-1, with 12 bases identical to TRBD1. This CDR3 has 16 residues. Per the germline V gene, CDR1 is MGHRA and CDR2 is YSYEKL. V was pared by 2 bases and J by 1 base, with 2 bases of the junction left unmatched. The CDR3, as DNA: TGCGCCAGCAGCCAAAGGGGACAGGGGGCGAACACTGAAGCTTTCTTT. Translation gives CASSQRGQGANTEAFF.

The chain has TRBV4-1 and TRBJ2-3, with D perhaps TRBD1 (5 bases). Trimming took off 3 bases at V and 2 bases at J, with 9 bases between the two ends. CDR3 length: 14 amino acids. CDR1 is MGHRA, CDR2 YSYEKL, per germline. CDR3 sequence reads: CASSQRQTTDTQYF. The DNA of the CDR3 is TGCGCCAGCAGCCAGCGACAGACCACAGATACGCAGTATTTT.

The chain recombines TRBV28 with TRBJ2-1; 7 nucleotides line up with TRBD2. The CDR3 contains 15 residues. The V and J ends lost 7 bases and 5 bases, in that order; junction bases with no gene match: 11. Per germline, CDR1 MDHEN and CDR2 SYDVKM. The DNA of the CDR3 is TGTGCCAGCAATCCAGTACGGGGGGTAGACAATGAGCAGTTCTTC. Its protein product is CASNPVRGVDNEQFF.

The CDR3 loop is CATSRPTGCYNEQFF. The DNA for the CDR3 is TGTGCCACCAGCAGACCGACAGGCTGCTACAATGAGCAGTTCTTC. V usage is TRBV15 and J usage is TRBJ2-1; a possible D gene is TRBD1 (6 bases). Germline CDR1 reads LNHNV; CDR2 reads YYDKDF (reference sequence). V gave up 2 bases and J gave up 3 bases, with 11 bases separating them. CDR3 size: 15 residues.

The V call is TRBV4-3, the J call TRBJ1-1; TRBD1 is a possible D gene (5 bases). In germline, CDR1 is LGHNA, CDR2 YSLEER. The CDR3 totals 13 residues. Trimming shortened V by 0 bases and J by 10 bases, and 12 bases separated the two germline ends. CDR3 sequence (DNA): TGCGCCAGCAGCCAAGATCGGCGGGGGGGAGCTTTCTTT. The encoded protein is CASSQDRRGGAFF.

The chain joins TRBV14 to TRBJ2-7, with D possibly matching TRBD1 (6 bases). From germline, CDR1 is SGHDN and CDR2 FVKESK. Trimming pared 4 bases from V and 4 bases from J, leaving 8 bases between. This CDR3 is 12 amino acids long. CDR3 in amino acids: CASSPGQYEQYF. For the CDR3, the DNA is TGTGCCAGCAGCCCAGGACAGTACGAGCAGTACTTC.

The chain uses TRBV9 and TRBJ1-1, with a weak D call TRBD1 (5 bases). From germline, CDR1 is SGDLS and CDR2 YYNGEE. The CDR3 is made up of 13 amino acids. Between the trimmed V and J ends, which lost 0 bases and 9 bases, there was a span of 12 bases. The CDR3 DNA follows: TGTGCCAGCAGCGTAGTTTCCGGGGGGAAAGCTTTCTTT. As protein: CASSVVSGGKAFF.

The J gene is TRBJ2-3, the V gene TRBV27, with D possibly matching TRBD2 (5 bases). Germline V lookup: CDR1 MNHEY, CDR2 SMNVEV (reference sequence). The CDR3 is made up of 15 amino acids. V lost 3 bases, J lost 6 bases, and 16 bases lay in between. CDR3 coding DNA: TGTGCCAGCAGTTTTCGCCTCCTTGGGGAGGATACGCAGTATTTT. It yields the protein CASSFRLLGEDTQYF.

The chain links TRBV28 to TRBJ2-7; 10 bases align to TRBD2. Trimming took 2 bases from V and 3 from J; bases not matched to a gene: 10. CDR1 and CDR2 from the germline V gene are MDHEN and SYDVKM. The CDR3 consists of 17 residues. In DNA, the CDR3 is TGTGCCAGCAGTTTAAGCGGGGGGGGCAGCCTCGTCTACGAGCAGTACTTC. Encoded protein: CASSLSGGGSLVYEQYF.

On this clone: Other DNA sequences in the sample encode the same CDR3. The chain joins TRBV9 to TRBJ1-6; maybe TRBD1 (5 bases). From germline, CDR1 is SGDLS and CDR2 YYNGEE. This CDR3 has 14 amino acids. Trimming left V 2 bases short and J 6 bases short, with 9 bases between. The CDR3 nucleotides read TGTGCCAGCAGCGTCGGACAAATTAATTCACCCCTCCACTTT. Amino acids: CASSVGQINSPLHF.

The chain joins TRBV4-2 to TRBJ1-2; the match to TRBD1 covers 7 bases. The germline CDR1 and CDR2 sequences are LGHNA and YNFKEQ. The V gene end was trimmed by 3 bases and the J gene end by 4 bases; junction bases not matched to a gene: 5. The CDR3 loop spans 14 amino acids. The CDR3 sequence: CASSHRDSVYGYTF. In DNA form, the CDR3 reads TGTGCCAGCAGCCACCGGGACAGCGTCTATGGCTACACCTTC.

The chain joins TRBV5-6 to TRBJ1-2; unclear D gene. Deletions cut 0 bases from V and 0 bases from J, with 9 bases between. Per germline, CDR1 SGHDT and CDR2 YYEEEE. The CDR3 length is 15 residues. The CDR3 protein is CASSLGLLTNYGYTF. The CDR3 DNA is TGTGCCAGCAGCTTGGGTCTGCTAACTAACTATGGCTACACCTTC.